This record looks at one T cell receptor beta chain sequence and its context. Trimming stripped 0 bases from V and 1 base from J, with 8 bases between. The CDR3 length is 14 residues. Germline loops: CDR1 SGHDT, CDR2 YYEEEE. The PCR was carried out with 60 Vbeta primers and 13 Jbeta primers. The table came from immunoSEQ multiplex PCR; TCRdb's copy has only in-frame clones and leaves some out. The data show 150,000 to 200,000 clones, roughly nine tenths seen once. The source of the sample is a study of cytomegalovirus exposure and HLA in healthy donors. The sequence derives from a boy aged 2 to 10 in good health and CMV-seronegative. What was sequenced was PBMCs. The V gene is TRBV5-6, the J gene TRBJ2-7, with D uncertain. The CDR3 DNA reads as TGTGCCAGCAGCTTGGGTGAGCTTTCCTACGAGCAGTACTTC. It is translated as CASSLGELSYEQYF.